A selection of T cell receptor beta chains follows, all from one sample in a study of T cells in Graves' hyperthyroidism and ophthalmopathy. One entry per CDR3 protein results from TCRdb running MiXCR on the multiplex PCR reads. The top ten clones hold about 7% of a sample with about 560,000 distinct CDR3 sequences, 15% to 18% of them seen once. The sequenced sample consisted of blood. The receptors were gathered from a woman aged 25-40 years with Graves' hyperthyroidism. Each CDR3 is given with its conserved first and last residue. The D gene is left open where the match is weak. Only some rows state a clone size, as once, few, many or a class for expanded clones.

V gene	clone size	J gene	D gene	CDR3 DNA	CDR3 protein
TRBV18	many	TRBJ1-2	-	TGTGCCAGCTCACCACTAGCAGGAGATAACTATGGCTACACCTTC	CASSPLAGDNYGYTF
TRBV18	few	TRBJ2-7	TRBD2	TGTGCCAGCTCATCTGGACTAGCGGGTACCGAGCAGTACTTC	CASSSGLAGTEQYF
TRBV28	many	TRBJ2-1	-	TGTGCCAGCAGTCCGGGACAACCCTACAATGAGCAGTTCTTC	CASSPGQPYNEQFF
TRBV7-6	many	TRBJ2-7	TRBD1	TGTGCCAGCGGCGACAGGGGGCGGTCGGACGAGCAGTACTTC	CASGDRGRSDEQYF
TRBV6-5	many	TRBJ1-2	-	TGTGCCAGCAGTTACGCAGGGATTCCTGAAAAGAAAAACTATGGCTACACCTTC	CASSYAGIPEKKNYGYTF
TRBV29-1	-	TRBJ1-3	-	TGCAGCGTTGTGGGGGAAGTTGGGTCCTCTGGAAACACCATATATTTT	CSVVGEVGSSGNTIYF
TRBV20-1	-	TRBJ1-5	-	TGCAGTGCTAGAGAGCCCGCCGGCAATCAGCCCCAGCATTTT	CSAREPAGNQPQHF
TRBV4-1	-	TRBJ2-1	TRBD2	TGCGCCAGCAGCCACACTAGCGGGCTATACAATGAGCAGTTCTTC	CASSHTSGLYNEQFF
TRBV6-1	many	TRBJ1-4	-	TGTGCCAGCAGTGAGGGGACAATAACAAGGCCTTACGTGGATGAAAAACTGTTTTTT	CASSEGTITRPYVDEKLFF
TRBV29-1	-	TRBJ1-2	-	TGCAGCGTTGCCCGGGACGGATATGGCTACACCTTC	CSVARDGYGYTF
TRBV7-9	-	TRBJ1-2	-	TGTGCCAGCAGACCCCCGGAGGGTGGCTACACCTTC	CASRPPEGGYTF
TRBV2	many	TRBJ1-2	-	TGTGCCAGCAGGGGTCTGCAGTATGGCTACACCTTC	CASRGLQYGYTF
TRBV6-2/TRBV6-3	few	TRBJ2-4	-	TGTGCCAGCAGTTACAGAGTCCCAGGGGCCAAAAACATTCAGTACTTC	CASSYRVPGAKNIQYF
TRBV10-3	-	TRBJ1-4	-	TGTGCCATCCAAGCGTCAACTAATGAAAAACTGTTTTTT	CAIQASTNEKLFF
TRBV20-1	few	TRBJ2-7	-	TGCAGTGCTTATCACACTTCGACAGACTCCTACGAGCAGTACTTC	CSAYHTSTDSYEQYF
TRBV7-2	-	TRBJ2-3	TRBD2	TGTGCCAGCAGCTTAGCCGGCCCGGCCGTGACTAGCGGGAGAGGGACGCAGTATTTT	CASSLAGPAVTSGRGTQYF
TRBV7-2	-	TRBJ1-6	-	TGTGCCAGCAGCTTCGACGCCGGGACTGGATCACCCCTCCACTTT	CASSFDAGTGSPLHF
TRBV12-5	-	TRBJ2-1	TRBD2	TGTGCTAGTGGTTTGGTATTAAATGGGCGGGAGGGCCTCAATGAGCAGTTCTTC	CASGLVLNGREGLNEQFF
TRBV27	-	TRBJ2-2	TRBD2	TGTGCCAGCAGTTCCTCCAGACTAGCGGGGAACACCGGGGAGCTGGTTTTT	CASSSSRLAGNTGELVF
TRBV6-1	few	TRBJ2-1	TRBD2	TGTGCCAGCAGTCACGGACTAGCGGGAGAAAAGTCCCATGAGCAGTTCTTC	CASSHGLAGEKSHEQFF
TRBV29-1	-	TRBJ1-1	-	TGCAGCGTTTCTTACATGAACACTGAAGCTTTCTTT	CSVSYMNTEAFF
TRBV27	many	TRBJ1-4	-	TGTGCCAGCAGTTTAGGGGGTGGAGGTGAAAAACTGTTTTTT	CASSLGGGGEKLFF
TRBV28	many	TRBJ1-1	-	TGTGCCAGCAGTTTAGAGACTGAAGCTTTCTTT	CASSLETEAFF
TRBV6-6	-	TRBJ1-2	-	TGTGCCAGCAGTTACAGGCCTACTAATGGCTACACCTTC	CASSYRPTNGYTF
TRBV27	few	TRBJ2-1	-	TGTGCCAGCTATGTAGGGGGTAGCAATGAGCAGTTCTTC	CASYVGGSNEQFF
TRBV4-1	many	TRBJ2-7	-	TGCGCCAGCAGCCCCTCAGGGGACGAGCAGTACTTC	CASSPSGDEQYF
TRBV13	few	TRBJ2-7	-	TGTGCCAGCAGCCAAAGACAGAACTACGAGCAGTACTTC	CASSQRQNYEQYF
TRBV19	-	TRBJ2-5	-	TGTGCCAGTAGTGTCCGGTACCAAGAGACCCAGTACTTC	CASSVRYQETQYF
TRBV20-1	many	TRBJ2-3	TRBD2	TGCAGTGCTCAAAATTCCGAAGCGGGAGGGCCGTATACGCAGTATTTT	CSAQNSEAGGPYTQYF
TRBV11-1	many	TRBJ2-7	-	TGTGCCAGCAGCTTGAGGCCCGGTTGGTACGAGCAGTACTTC	CASSLRPGWYEQYF
TRBV10-2	many	TRBJ2-1	-	TGCGCCAGTCAAGGAGTCGAGCAGTTCTTC	CASQGVEQFF
TRBV12-3/TRBV12-4	many	TRBJ1-5	TRBD1	TGTGCCAGCAGTAACCAGGGGGTATGGAATCAGCCCCAGCATTTT	CASSNQGVWNQPQHF
TRBV27	many	TRBJ2-2	-	TGTGCCAGCAGTTTATCCCAGACGTCGGCCACCGGGGAGCTGTTTTTT	CASSLSQTSATGELFF
TRBV7-2	many	TRBJ2-7	TRBD1	TGTGCCAGCGGGCCGGACAGGACATACGAGCAGTACTTC	CASGPDRTYEQYF
TRBV29-1	many	TRBJ2-7	-	TGCAGCGTTACTAGACAGTCCGAATACGAGCAGTACTTC	CSVTRQSEYEQYF
TRBV7-2	-	TRBJ2-1	-	TGTGCCAGCAGCTTAGAGGACAGAAATGAGCAGTTCTTC	CASSLEDRNEQFF
TRBV7-2	-	TRBJ2-1	-	TGTGCCAGCAGCTTAGGTCAGGAGGGGTACAATGAGCAGTTCTTC	CASSLGQEGYNEQFF
TRBV6-2/TRBV6-3	-	TRBJ2-7	-	TGTGCCAGCAGTTCTTTTATCGAGCAGTACTTC	CASSSFIEQYF
TRBV27	-	TRBJ2-1	TRBD1	TGTGCCAGCCAGGGGGTCCCCTGGGAAGAGCAGTTCTTC	CASQGVPWEEQFF
TRBV9	few	TRBJ2-5	TRBD2	TGTGCCAGCAGCGTGGGTAGCGGGTCCCTCCAAGAGACCCAGTACTTC	CASSVGSGSLQETQYF
TRBV20-1	many	TRBJ1-2	-	TGCAGTGCTAGAAGGGACGGAACATATGGCTACACCTTC	CSARRDGTYGYTF
TRBV10-1	many	TRBJ2-1	TRBD2	TGCGCCAGCAGTGACCCTAGCGGGAGTGCGCAGTTCTTC	CASSDPSGSAQFF
TRBV7-9	many	TRBJ2-7	-	TGTGCCAGCAGCTTTAGCTCCTACGAGCAGTACTTC	CASSFSSYEQYF
TRBV2	many	TRBJ2-1	-	TGTGCCAGCAGTGAAGCAGGGATCCGGGCTTTTGGTGAGCAGTTCTTC	CASSEAGIRAFGEQFF
TRBV30	few	TRBJ1-3	TRBD1	TGTGCCTCGACAGGGGATCCCTCTGGAAACACCATATATTTT	CASTGDPSGNTIYF
TRBV20-1	many	TRBJ2-1	TRBD2	TGCAGTGCTAGAGGCCGGGACTACCGACTTAGGGATGAGCAGTTCTTC	CSARGRDYRLRDEQFF